One and the same sample provided the 24 T cell receptor beta chains below, sequenced in a study of early T cells in non-severe SARS-CoV-2 infection. TCRdb passed the 5' RACE reads through MiXCR, listing each CDR3 protein once. The sample lists roughly 72,000 distinct CDR3 sequences, 9.5% to 15% occurring once. The sequencing sample was made of whole blood. These TCRs come from an adult who was a healthcare worker with PCR-confirmed SARS-CoV-2 infection or an uninfected control (not recorded which).

The V gene is TRBV12-3 or TRBV12-4, the J gene TRBJ2-5; D not certain. This CDR3 contains 12 residues. Trimming pared 6 bases from V and 5 bases from J, leaving 10 bases between. Here the CDR3 reads CASRSLGETQYF. CDR3 nucleotide sequence: TGTGCCAGCAGGAGCTTGGGGGAGACCCAGTACTTC.

There are a few counts of this clonotype. The J gene is TRBJ1-1, the V gene TRBV9, with D possibly matching TRBD1 (5 bases). The V gene lost 4 bases and the J gene lost 7 bases, with 11 bases spanning the gap. This CDR3 is 12 amino acids long. Germline loops: CDR1 SGDLS, CDR2 YYNGEE. CDR3 nucleotide sequence: TGTGCCAGCAGCCCAGGGCGGGATGAAGCTTTCTTT. Protein sequence: CASSPGRDEAFF.

In its sample, this clonotype was seen many times. The V and J genes are TRBV6-2 or TRBV6-3 and TRBJ1-6; D is unclear. The germline V gene has CDR1 MNHEY and CDR2 SVGEGT. This CDR3 region has 16 residues. The V end lost 6 bases, the J end lost 7 bases, and 19 bases lay between the germline ends. The CDR3 nucleotides read TGTGCCAGCAGAACTGGACCCCGCCGGCCCAATTCACCCCTCCACTTT. Amino acids: CASRTGPRRPNSPLHF.

This clonotype was observed many times. The J gene is TRBJ2-4, the V gene TRBV20-1; possibly TRBD1 for D (5 bases). The germline V gene encodes CDR1 DFQATT and CDR2 SNEGSKA (reference sequence). V was shortened by 0 bases and J by 0 bases, with 6 bases between the two germline ends. The CDR3 runs 14 residues. The CDR3 DNA reads TGCAGTGCTAGAGAAGGGGTAGCCAAAAACATTCAGTACTTC. Its protein is CSAREGVAKNIQYF.

In this sample, this clonotype turned up many times. The rearrangement links TRBV12-3 or TRBV12-4 to TRBJ1-1, with TRBD1 as a possible D gene (5 bases). The CDR3 is made up of 14 amino acids. Trimming shortened V by 5 bases and J by 1 base, and 11 bases separated the two germline ends. The CDR3 sequence: CASSKQEQNTEAFF. CDR3 in DNA: TGTGCCAGCAGTAAACAGGAGCAGAACACTGAAGCTTTCTTT.

This sequence joins TRBV20-1 and TRBJ2-7; unclear D gene. This CDR3 has 12 residues. Germline CDR1 DFQATT, CDR2 SNEGSKA (reference sequence). Trimming pared 2 bases from V and 2 bases from J, leaving 7 bases between. This CDR3 is CSARRFTYEQYF. DNA of the CDR3: TGCAGTGCTAGACGTTTTACCTACGAGCAGTACTTC.

This clonotype was seen many times. V is TRBV7-2 and J is TRBJ2-3, with TRBD2 matching 8 bases. This CDR3 has 15 amino acids. J gave up 5 bases and V 5 bases, and 9 bases lay outside the gene matches. Germline lookup yields CDR1 SGHTA and CDR2 FQGNSA. CDR3 coding DNA: TGTGCCAGCAGCAACACAGCGGGGGCGGGAGATACGCAGTATTTT. Amino acid sequence: CASSNTAGAGDTQYF.

In this sample, this clonotype turned up a few times. V and J are TRBV11-2 and TRBJ2-5, with TRBD2 matching over 7 bases. After removal of 7 bases from V and 0 bases from J, the junction contained 5 bases not matched to a gene. The CDR3 has 14 amino acids. CDR1 and CDR2 from the germline V gene are SGHAT and FQNNGV. CDR3 DNA: TGTGCCAGCACCAGAGCGGGGTACCAAGAGACCCAGTACTTC. Protein sequence: CASTRAGYQETQYF.

This clonotype was detected many times. CDR3 residues: CAISNPGTIDEQYF. CDR3 in DNA: TGTGCCATCAGCAACCCCGGGACTATCGACGAGCAGTACTTC. This sequence joins TRBV10-3 and TRBJ2-7, with 7 bases matching TRBD2. Germline CDR1 is ENHRY and CDR2 is SYGVKD. The CDR3 length is 14 residues. The trim removed 6 bases at V and 5 bases at J, leaving 10 bases unmatched.

This clonotype was detected many times. The CDR3 nucleotides read TGCGCCAGCAGCTTGGTGGGCGTCGCAGGGGGCTTCTACACTGAAGCTTTCTTT. It codes for CASSLVGVAGGFYTEAFF. The chain carries TRBV5-1 and TRBJ1-1; 8 nucleotides align to TRBD1. The CDR3 sequence is 18 residues long. CDR1 and CDR2 from the germline V gene are SGHRS and YFSETQ. The ends lost 0 bases at V and 3 bases at J; junction bases unmatched: 13.

CDR3 loop: CASSFGWSGYTF. DNA of the CDR3: TGTGCCAGCAGTTTCGGTTGGTCTGGCTACACCTTC. The rearrangement links TRBV28 to TRBJ1-2; D is ambiguous. This CDR3 comprises 12 residues. Trimming cost V 3 bases and J 7 bases, with 9 bases left between them. The germline gives CDR1 MDHEN, CDR2 SYDVKM.

The table lists this clonotype with many counts. This chain joins TRBV6-1 and TRBJ2-1; no clear D. V gave up 5 bases and J gave up 7 bases, with 18 bases separating them. CDR1 is MNHNS and CDR2 is SASEGT in the germline V gene. The CDR3 runs to 15 residues. Here the CDR3 DNA reads TGTGCCAGCAGTCCTCACACGGACGGACCTAATGAGCAGTTCTTC. Translating gives CASSPHTDGPNEQFF.

This clonotype was seen just once. This chain uses TRBV12-3 or TRBV12-4 with TRBJ2-1; 12 bases line up with TRBD2. CDR3 length: 14 amino acids. V lost 5 bases, J lost 8 bases, and 4 bases stayed unmatched. The CDR3 sequence is CASSGLAGSHEQFF. CDR3 nucleotides: TGTGCCAGCAGTGGACTAGCGGGAAGTCATGAGCAGTTCTTC.

A few counts support this clonotype. V gene TRBV20-1 combines with J gene TRBJ2-1; D remains unclear. Deletions cut 5 bases from V and 7 bases from J, with 12 bases between. The CDR3 extends over 12 amino acids. Germline V gene data show CDR1 as DFQATT and CDR2 as SNEGSKA (reference sequence). The CDR3 protein is CSALKGPNEQFF. The DNA of the CDR3 is TGCAGTGCTCTAAAAGGACCGAATGAGCAGTTCTTC.

The chain couples TRBV9 to TRBJ2-1, with D perhaps given as TRBD1 or TRBD2 (5 bases each). There are 15 residues in the CDR3. CDR1 is SGDLS and CDR2 is YYNGEE in the germline V gene. The V and J ends lost 2 bases and 1 base respectively, with 10 bases between them. The CDR3 loop is CASSVGGGSYNEQFF. Here the CDR3 DNA reads TGTGCCAGCAGCGTCGGTGGGGGATCCTACAATGAGCAGTTCTTC. The entire variable domain, with the rest obtained from reference TRBV9 and TRBJ2-1, is as follows: DSGVTQTPKHLITATGQRVTLRCSPRSGDLSVYWYQQSLDQGLQFLIQYYNGEERAKGNILERFSAQQFPDLHSELNLSSLELGDSALYFCASSVGGGSYNEQFFGPGTRLTVL.

This clonotype was observed many times. CDR3 loop: CAIRGSGANVLTF. DNA of the CDR3: TGTGCCATCAGGGGATCTGGGGCCAACGTCCTGACTTTC. The chain joins TRBV7-9 to TRBJ2-6; tentatively, D is TRBD1 (6 bases). The CDR3 has 13 amino acids. Trimming pared 10 bases from V and 1 base from J, leaving 8 bases between. CDR1 and CDR2 from the germline V gene are SEHNR and FQNEAQ (reference sequence).

This clonotype was seen many times. The chain has TRBV5-4 and TRBJ1-1, with D possibly matching TRBD1 (5 bases). V was shortened by 0 bases and J by 4 bases, with 13 bases between the two germline ends. The CDR3 length is 15 residues. Germline CDR1 and CDR2: SGHNT and YYREEE (reference sequence). CDR3 in amino acids: CASSLAGTPATEAFF. The CDR3, as DNA: TGTGCCAGCAGCTTGGCCGGGACGCCGGCCACTGAAGCTTTCTTT.

This clonotype was found many times. The chain combines TRBV24-1 with TRBJ2-2, with TRBD2 as a possible D gene (5 bases). The V end was cut by 7 bases, the J end by 6 bases, with 8 bases between. Germline V CDR1 and CDR2: KGHDR, SFDVKD. The CDR3 has 12 amino acids. The CDR3 sequence is CATSPRAGELFF. The CDR3 DNA sequence: TGTGCCACCAGCCCGCGGGCCGGGGAGCTGTTTTTT.

There are a few counts of this clonotype. This chain uses TRBV19 with TRBJ2-1; D is undetermined. This CDR3 region has 15 residues. V was pared by 3 bases and J by 3 bases, with 12 bases between. CDR1 LNHDA and CDR2 SQIVND come from the germline V gene (reference sequence). In DNA, the CDR3 is TGTGCCAGTAGTATTGGTCCCCCCAGCTACAATGAGCAGTTCTTC. Its protein is CASSIGPPSYNEQFF.

This clonotype was detected ten times or more. The gene calls are TRBV7-6 and TRBJ1-2, with D perhaps TRBD1 (5 bases). V was pared by 5 bases and J by 5 bases, with 15 bases between. Germline V lookup: CDR1 SGHVS, CDR2 FNYEAQ. The CDR3 extends over 14 amino acids. In nucleotides, the CDR3 is TGTGCCAGCAGCCCCGGCCAAGGGACGTATGGCTACACCTTC. Translation: CASSPGQGTYGYTF.

This clonotype appeared many times. The J gene is TRBJ2-2, the V gene TRBV5-1; a possible D gene is TRBD2 (6 bases). CDR3 length: 16 residues. CDR1 is SGHRS, CDR2 YFSETQ, per germline. Deletions cut 3 bases from V and 2 bases from J, with 14 bases between. The CDR3 is CASSSLSGVNTGELFF. The CDR3 bases are TGCGCCAGCAGCTCCCTTTCGGGAGTTAACACCGGGGAGCTGTTTTTT.

The J gene is TRBJ1-6, the V gene TRBV20-1, with D perhaps TRBD1 (5 bases). Trimming left V 0 bases short and J 6 bases short, with 9 bases between. Looked up from germline, CDR1 is DFQATT and CDR2 is SNEGSKA (reference sequence). CDR3 length: 14 residues. The CDR3 region is CSARDQGSNSPLHF. CDR3 bases: TGCAGTGCTAGAGATCAGGGAAGTAATTCACCCCTCCACTTT.

This clonotype has at least ten counts. The chain couples TRBV6-4 to TRBJ1-6; 11 bases are shared with TRBD1. Germline values: CDR1 MRHNA, CDR2 SNTAGT. Trimming took 3 bases from V and 7 from J; bases not matched to a gene: 2. CDR3 length: 15 amino acids. The CDR3 DNA is TGTGCCAGCAGTGATCGGACAGGGGGCAATTCACCCCTCCACTTT. Amino acids: CASSDRTGGNSPLHF.

This clonotype was seen repeatedly, ten times or more. This rearrangement joins TRBV7-9 to TRBJ2-7, with D maybe TRBD1 (6 bases). The germline V and J ends were trimmed by 4 bases and 5 bases, with 6 bases remaining between them. This CDR3 comprises 11 residues. Germline-derived CDR1 and CDR2 are SEHNR and FQNEAQ (reference sequence). The CDR3 is CASSWGHEQYF. The CDR3 nucleotides are TGTGCCAGCAGCTGGGGGCACGAGCAGTACTTC.